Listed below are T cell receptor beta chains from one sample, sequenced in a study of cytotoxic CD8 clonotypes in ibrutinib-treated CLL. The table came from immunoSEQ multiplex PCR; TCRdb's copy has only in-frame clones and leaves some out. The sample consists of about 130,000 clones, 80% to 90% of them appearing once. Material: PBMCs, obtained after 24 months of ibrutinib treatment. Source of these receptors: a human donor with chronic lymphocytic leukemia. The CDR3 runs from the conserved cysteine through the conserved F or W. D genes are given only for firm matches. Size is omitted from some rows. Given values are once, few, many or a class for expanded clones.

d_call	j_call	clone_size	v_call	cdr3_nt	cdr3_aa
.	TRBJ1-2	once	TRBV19	TGTGCCAGTAGTGTGATGGGACTGAACTATGGCTACACCTTC	CASSVMGLNYGYTF
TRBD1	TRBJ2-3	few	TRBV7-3	TGTGCCAGCAGCCACGGACAGGGGGAAACAGATACGCAGTATTTT	CASSHGQGETDTQYF
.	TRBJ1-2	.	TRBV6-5	TGTGCCAGCAGGTCCACTGGGGTTTATGGCTACACCTTC	CASRSTGVYGYTF
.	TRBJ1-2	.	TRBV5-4	TGTGCCAGCAGCTTGGGGGGGACCCGAACTAACTATGGCTACACCTTC	CASSLGGTRTNYGYTF
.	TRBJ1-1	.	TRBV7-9	TGTGCCAGCAGCTTGGCCCAGGGTTTAGGCACTGAAGCTTTCTTT	CASSLAQGLGTEAFF
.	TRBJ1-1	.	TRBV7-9	TGTGCCAGCATATGGATGAACACTGAAGCTTTCTTT	CASIWMNTEAFF
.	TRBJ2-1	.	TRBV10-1	TGCGCCAGCAGTACGGGACAATCTAACAATGAGCAGTTCTTC	CASSTGQSNNEQFF
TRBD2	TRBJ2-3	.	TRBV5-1	TGCGCCAGCAGCTTGGGGCCTAGCGGTGCACTCACAGATACGCAGTATTTT	CASSLGPSGALTDTQYF
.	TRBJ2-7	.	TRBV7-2	TGTGCCAGCAGCTCCCAAGACCAATTCTTCTACGAGCAGTACTTC	CASSSQDQFFYEQYF
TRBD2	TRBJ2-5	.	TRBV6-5	TGTGCCAGCGGTCCCGGGACTAGCACCACTGGGGCCCAGTACTTC	CASGPGTSTTGAQYF
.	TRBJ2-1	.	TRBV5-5	TGTGCCAGCAGCCCAAGACAGAAATCCTACAATGAGCAGTTCTTC	CASSPRQKSYNEQFF
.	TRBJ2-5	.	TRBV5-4	TGTGCCAGCAGCTCCACCCCAGGGGGGTGGGAGACCCAGTACTTC	CASSSTPGGWETQYF
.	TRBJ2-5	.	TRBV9	TGTGCCAGCAGCGTAGGTGGGGGCCCCTTTGAGACCCAGTACTTC	CASSVGGGPFETQYF
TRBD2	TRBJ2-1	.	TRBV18	TGTGCCAGCTCACCCAGACTAGCGGGGAGCTCCTACAATGAGCAGTTCTTC	CASSPRLAGSSYNEQFF
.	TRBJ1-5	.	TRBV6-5	TGTGCCAGCAGTTGGTATAGCAATCAGCCCCAGCATTTT	CASSWYSNQPQHF
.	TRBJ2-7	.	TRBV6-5	TGTGCCAGCACACGGGGAATACAATCTAGCGAGCAGTACTTC	CASTRGIQSSEQYF
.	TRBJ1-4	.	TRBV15	TGTGCCACCAGCGGCCGACCCCCGAAGATGGAAAAACTGTTTTTT	CATSGRPPKMEKLFF
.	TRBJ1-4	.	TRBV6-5	TGTGCCAGCAGTTCCGATACAGGGCCTGGTGAAAAACTGTTTTTT	CASSSDTGPGEKLFF
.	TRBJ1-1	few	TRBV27	TGTGCCAGCAGAGCGGGACGGAACATGAACACTGAAGCTTTCTTT	CASRAGRNMNTEAFF
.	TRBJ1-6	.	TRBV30	TGTGCCTGGAAAGCGGGACTCATGGTGGACTATAATTCACCCCTCCACTTT	CAWKAGLMVDYNSPLHF
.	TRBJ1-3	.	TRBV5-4	TGTGCCAGCAGCTCCGCGGCGACGGGGGGCCGCCGGCAAAACACCATATATTTT	CASSSAATGGRRQNTIYF
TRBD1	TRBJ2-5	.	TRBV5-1	TGCGCCAGCAGCTTGACCGACAGGGGTCGAGAGACCCAGTACTTC	CASSLTDRGRETQYF
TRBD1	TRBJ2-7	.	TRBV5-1	TGCGCCAGCAGTTGGGACAGGGGAACCGAGCAGTACTTC	CASSWDRGTEQYF
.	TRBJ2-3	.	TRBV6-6	TGTGCCAGCACCCCATCCGGCAGGGGAACAGATACGCAGTATTTT	CASTPSGRGTDTQYF
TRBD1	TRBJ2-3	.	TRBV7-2	TGTGCCAGCAGCTTAGCGACAGGGAGACTCACAGATACGCAGTATTTT	CASSLATGRLTDTQYF
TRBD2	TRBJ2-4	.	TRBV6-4	TGTGCCAGCAGTGACCGGGGGGGCGGCAGAACCATTAGCCTAGCCAAAAACATTCAGTACTTC	CASSDRGGGRTISLAKNIQYF
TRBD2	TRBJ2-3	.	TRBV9	TGTGCCAGCAGCGTAGCTGGAGCGGGGTACACAGATACGCAGTATTTT	CASSVAGAGYTDTQYF
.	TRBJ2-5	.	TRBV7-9	TGTGCCAGCAGCCCCACCATCCAAATGGAAAGGGGAGAGACCCAGTACTTC	CASSPTIQMERGETQYF
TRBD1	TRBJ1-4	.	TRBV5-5	TGTGCCAGCAGCTTGGACAGGGGAGGGGAAAAACTGTTTTTT	CASSLDRGGEKLFF
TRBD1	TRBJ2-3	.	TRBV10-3	TGTGCCATCAGTGAGAGACCGGGACAGGGGGCAGGCACAGATACGCAGTATTTT	CAISERPGQGAGTDTQYF
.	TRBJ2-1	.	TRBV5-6	TGTGCCAGCAGCCTGGAGGGTGGGGAGCAGTTCTTC	CASSLEGGEQFF
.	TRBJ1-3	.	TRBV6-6	TGTGCCAGCAGTTACTCGTCAGTCCCTGGAAACACCATATATTTT	CASSYSSVPGNTIYF
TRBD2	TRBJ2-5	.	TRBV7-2	TGTGCCAGCAGCCCGACTAGCGGGGGACAAGAGACCCAGTACTTC	CASSPTSGGQETQYF
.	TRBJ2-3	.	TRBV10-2	TGCGCCAGCAAGGAGGGGCCGGCCGGACCAGATACGCAGTATTTT	CASKEGPAGPDTQYF
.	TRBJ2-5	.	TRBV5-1	TGCGCCAGCAGCTTGCAGATACAAGAGACCCAGTACTTC	CASSLQIQETQYF
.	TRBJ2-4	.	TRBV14	TGTGCCAGCAGCCAAGAGAGCATAGCCAAAAACATTCAGTACTTC	CASSQESIAKNIQYF
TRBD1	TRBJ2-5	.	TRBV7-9	TGTGCCAGCAGCTTAGCAACAGGGGGAGAGACCCAGTACTTC	CASSLATGGETQYF
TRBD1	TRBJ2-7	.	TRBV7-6	TGTGCCAGCAGCTCCGGGACAGGGGGTGAGCAGTACTTC	CASSSGTGGEQYF
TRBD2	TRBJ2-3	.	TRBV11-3	TGTGCCAGCAGCTTAGGGCTAGCGGGCTTAACAGATACGCAGTATTTT	CASSLGLAGLTDTQYF
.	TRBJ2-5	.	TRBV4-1	TGCGCCAGCAGCCAACTAGAAACCCAAGAGACCCAGTACTTC	CASSQLETQETQYF
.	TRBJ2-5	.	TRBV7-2	TGTGCCAGCAAGGTGGGCGATGTGAGGGAGACCCAGTACTTC	CASKVGDVRETQYF
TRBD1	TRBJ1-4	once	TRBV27	TGTGCCAGCAGTCCAGGGGGCGCCGGAGGGATCAATGAAAAACTGTTTTTT	CASSPGGAGGINEKLFF
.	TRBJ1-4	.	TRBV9	TGTGCCAGCAGCGAGTCGATAAATGAAAAACTGTTTTTT	CASSESINEKLFF
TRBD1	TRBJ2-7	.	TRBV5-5	TGTGCCAGCAGCTTGGCCGGCCAGGGGGCGGGGGAGCAGTACTTC	CASSLAGQGAGEQYF
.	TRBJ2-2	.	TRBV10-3	TGTGCCATCAGTGAGCAGGACACCGGGGAGCTGTTTTTT	CAISEQDTGELFF
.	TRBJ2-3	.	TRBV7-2	TGTGCCAGCAGCTTTCGGGAAGCAGATACGCAGTATTTT	CASSFREADTQYF
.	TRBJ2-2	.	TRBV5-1	TGCGCCAGCAGCACCACGGGACAAGGGGTCGCGAACACCGGGGAGCTGTTTTTT	CASSTTGQGVANTGELFF
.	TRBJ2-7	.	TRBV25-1	TGTGCCAGCAGCTCGGACATGCCGCCCTACGAGCAGTACTTC	CASSSDMPPYEQYF
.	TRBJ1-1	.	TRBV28	TGTGCCAGCACGCAGGGAAGTGGGACTGAAGCTTTCTTT	CASTQGSGTEAFF
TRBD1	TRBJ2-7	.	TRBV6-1	TGTGCCAGCAGCTCATGGGACAGGCCCTACGAGCAGTACTTC	CASSSWDRPYEQYF
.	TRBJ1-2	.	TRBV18	TGTGCCAGCTCACCGGCAGAGAACTATGGCTACACCTTC	CASSPAENYGYTF